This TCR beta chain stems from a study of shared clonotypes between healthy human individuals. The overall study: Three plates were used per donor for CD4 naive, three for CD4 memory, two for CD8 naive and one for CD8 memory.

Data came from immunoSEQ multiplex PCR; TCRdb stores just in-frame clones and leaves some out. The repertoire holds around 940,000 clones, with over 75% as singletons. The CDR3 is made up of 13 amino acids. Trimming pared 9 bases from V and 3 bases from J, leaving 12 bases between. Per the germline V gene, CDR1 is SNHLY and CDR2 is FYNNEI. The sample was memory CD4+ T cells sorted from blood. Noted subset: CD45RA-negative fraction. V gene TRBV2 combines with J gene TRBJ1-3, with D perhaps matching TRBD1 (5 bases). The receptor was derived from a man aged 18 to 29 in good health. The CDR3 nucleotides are TGTGCCAGTACCCGGGACCTTGGAAACACCATATATTTT. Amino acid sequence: CASTRDLGNTIYF.